This T cell receptor (beta chain) was sequenced during a study of cytomegalovirus exposure and HLA in healthy donors. The ends were cut back, 9 bases at V and 3 bases at J, with 20 bases in the middle. Looked up from germline, CDR1 is LNHDA and CDR2 is SQIVND (reference sequence). The CDR3 runs 15 residues. PCR involved 60 Vbeta and 13 Jbeta primers. The data were produced by immunoSEQ multiplex PCR, yet TCRdb's version contains in-frame clones alone and is incomplete. The top ten clones hold more than 2.5% of a sample with about 140,000 clones, roughly 86% of them seen once. The sample consisted of PBMCs. This TCR came from a man aged 18 to 29 in good health and CMV-seropositive. V and J are TRBV19 and TRBJ1-1, with a tentative D call TRBD1 (5 bases). The chain's CDR3 is CASHPGVPRDTEAFF. The CDR3 DNA sequence: TGTGCCAGCCACCCGGGGGTGCCCAGGGACACTGAAGCTTTCTTT.